Below are 2 T cell receptor beta chains sequenced from a single sample in a study of cytomegalovirus exposure and HLA in healthy donors. Primers: 60 Vbeta forward and 13 Jbeta reverse. Libraries were prepared by immunoSEQ multiplex PCR; TCRdb keeps only in-frame clonotypes and omits some of them. The sample spans 25,000 to 30,000 clones; the ten largest clones claim roughly 0.74%. The material sequenced was PBMCs. The receptors stem from a man between 25 and 39 years old in good health and CMV-seronegative.

V usage is TRBV19 and J usage is TRBJ2-7, with TRBD2 matching 12 bases. The CDR3 is made up of 15 amino acids. With V trimmed by 5 bases and J by 7 bases, 9 bases remained unmatched. Per the germline V gene, CDR1 is LNHDA and CDR2 is SQIVND (reference sequence). DNA for the CDR3: TGTGCCAGTAGTCCACGGACTAGCGGGAAAAGTGAGCAGTACTTC. Protein product: CASSPRTSGKSEQYF.

The rearrangement uses TRBV28 and TRBJ2-1; 7 nucleotides agree with TRBD1. Germline assignment: CDR1 MDHEN and CDR2 SYDVKM. The trim removed 6 bases at V and 10 bases at J, leaving 12 bases unmatched. The CDR3 extends over 14 amino acids. CDR3 sequence (DNA): TGTGCCAGCAGGCCAGGGACAGCCGGGAACGAGCAGTTCTTC. Amino acids: CASRPGTAGNEQFF. Supplemented by reference TRBV28 and TRBJ2-1, the full variable domain reads DVKVTQSSRYLVKRTGEKVFLECVQDMDHENMFWYRQDPGLGLRLIYFSYDVKMKEKGDIPEGYSVSREKKERFSLILESASTNQTSMYLCASRPGTAGNEQFFGPGTRLTVL.